These 17 T cell receptor beta chains were sequenced from one sample in a study of CXCR3-negative and CXCR3-positive naive CD8 T cells (dated by TCRdb to about 2019). Sequenced on a NextSeq 550. The Human TCR Profiling Kit (MiLaboratory) was used to prepare UMI-labeled 5' RACE TRB cDNA libraries. TCRdb reanalyzed the reads, keeping one entry per CDR3 protein sequence and omitting DNA. This sample's table has entries for some 130,000 distinct CDR3 sequences. Clones ranked in the top ten supply 0.29% of the sample. Sequences were obtained from naive CXCR3- CD8+ T cells from blood. In the paper's terms, the cell subset or site label means: CD45RO-CCR7+CD27+CD95- naive CD8+ T cells lacking CXCR3 (TNR3-). The receptors shown here come from a human donor in good health. Some clones in this sample may be carry-over from other donors' samples.

CDR3: CATSVGASNQPQHF. The rearrangement links TRBV24-1 to TRBJ1-5; the D call from TCRdb, TRBD1, cannot be confirmed without DNA. This CDR3 is 14 amino acids long. The germline V gene encodes CDR1 KGHDR and CDR2 SFDVKD.

The CDR3 here is CASSEGQGRYTF. The chain carries TRBV9 and TRBJ1-2; TCRdb returns TRBD1, unconfirmable since there is no DNA. Germline-derived CDR1 and CDR2 are SGDLS and YYNGEE. There are 12 residues in the CDR3.

The chain joins TRBV20-1 to TRBJ1-1; TCRdb lists TRBD1, though no DNA is available to test this call. CDR3 length: 12 amino acids. Germline V gives CDR1 DFQATT, CDR2 SNEGSKA (reference sequence). CDR3 region: CSAREKVFEAFF.

The CDR3 loop is CASTTLNTEAFF. This chain connects TRBV7-9 to TRBJ1-1. Looked up from germline, CDR1 is SEHNR and CDR2 is FQNEAQ (reference sequence). This CDR3 region has 12 residues.

The rearrangement uses TRBV29-1 and TRBJ1-1; the D call of TRBD1 rests on TCRdb alone, since no DNA is present to check it. Germline CDR1 SQVTM, CDR2 ANQGSEA. CDR3 length: 13 residues. The CDR3 sequence: CSAAGAVNTEAFF.

The V gene is TRBV11-1, the J gene TRBJ2-1. CDR1 and CDR2 (germline): SGHAT, FQDESV (reference sequence). This CDR3 comprises 14 residues. The CDR3 loop reads CASSFGGSYNERFF. Combining the CDR3 with reference TRBV11-1 and TRBJ2-1 gives the whole variable domain EAEVAQSPRYKITEKSQAVAFWCDPISGHATLYWYRQILGQGPELLVQFQDESVVDDSQLPKDRFSAERLKGVDSTLKIQPAELGDSAMYLCASSFGGSYNERFFGPGTRLTVL.

V gene TRBV4-1 combines with J gene TRBJ2-3; TCRdb indicates TRBD1, and absent DNA this call remains unverified. The CDR3 sequence is 13 residues long. CDR1 and CDR2 (germline): MGHRA, YSYEKL. The CDR3 region is CASSRAGSDTQYF.

This CDR3 is CASSFFGRGYTF. The chain joins TRBV12-3 or TRBV12-4 to TRBJ1-2. The CDR3 length is 12 residues.

The chain links TRBV4-1 to TRBJ2-7; TCRdb reports TRBD1, a call that lacks DNA to check it against. This CDR3 is 14 amino acids long. CDR1 and CDR2 (germline): MGHRA, YSYEKL. The CDR3 region is CASSQGEETGVRYF.

The chain has TRBV9 and TRBJ2-3; without DNA, the TCRdb call of TRBD1 cannot be checked. The CDR3 consists of 15 residues. Germline V gene data show CDR1 as SGDLS and CDR2 as YYNGEE. The chain's CDR3 is CASSEQGWGADTQYF.

The chain recombines TRBV4-1 with TRBJ2-2; without DNA, the TCRdb call of TRBD1 cannot be checked. This CDR3 comprises 14 residues. Germline CDR1 is MGHRA and CDR2 is YSYEKL. CDR3 protein: CASRGGQNTGELFF.

V usage is TRBV28 and J usage is TRBJ2-2; without DNA, the TCRdb call of TRBD1 cannot be checked. CDR1 and CDR2 (germline): MDHEN, SYDVKM. The CDR3 is 13 amino acids. CDR3 region: CASSLGVGAELFF. Looking up the rest from reference TRBV28 and TRBJ2-2 gives the full variable domain: DVKVTQSSRYLVKRTGEKVFLECVQDMDHENMFWYRQDPGLGLRLIYFSYDVKMKEKGDIPEGYSVSREKKERFSLILESASTNQTSMYLCASSLGVGAELFFGEGSRLTVL.

This chain joins TRBV7-9 and TRBJ2-7; the TRBD1 assignment by TCRdb is unverifiable without DNA. CDR1 and CDR2 (germline): SEHNR, FQNEAQ (reference sequence). The CDR3 totals 14 residues. This CDR3 is CASSPGQGVNEQYF.

The rearrangement links TRBV5-1 to TRBJ2-7; the D call from TCRdb, TRBD1, cannot be confirmed without DNA. CDR3 length: 16 residues. The V gene's germline CDR1 is SGHRS and CDR2 YFSETQ. The CDR3 here is CASSLGDRQNSYEQYF.

This chain's CDR3 is CAISESYQGQHEQYF. V is TRBV10-3 and J is TRBJ2-7; TCRdb's D gene call, TRBD1, goes unchecked for lack of DNA. Germline CDR1 reads ENHRY; CDR2 reads SYGVKD. The CDR3 totals 15 residues.

This chain joins TRBV20-1 and TRBJ2-7; the TCRdb call, TRBD1, lacks DNA for checking. This CDR3 region has 15 residues. Germline V gene lookup returns CDR1 DFQATT and CDR2 SNEGSKA (reference sequence). The chain's CDR3 is CSAMFGRGFSYEQYF.

CDR3 sequence reads: CASSWGTSGGNIQYF. V and J are TRBV5-1 and TRBJ2-4; with no DNA, the TCRdb D assignment of TRBD2 cannot be verified. The CDR3 totals 15 residues. CDR1 is SGHRS and CDR2 is YFSETQ in the germline V gene.